Listed here are 22 T cell receptor beta chains from one sample, sequenced in a study of OX40 agonist ivuxolimab in advanced cancers. Assay used: immunoSEQ multiplex PCR; TCRdb lists only in-frame clones, some missing. The table has 50,000 to 70,000 clones, over 80% seen once; the top ten hold roughly 0.6%. The sequencing used CD4+ or CD8+ T cells sorted from blood, collected in a trial of the OX40 agonist ivuxolimab. These receptor sequences come from an adult with an advanced solid tumor such as melanoma, head and neck, liver or kidney cancer.

This clone appeared once. The chain uses TRBV29-1 and TRBJ2-7; 8 bases are shared with TRBD2. Germline V gene lookup returns CDR1 SQVTM and CDR2 ANQGSEA. V shed 1 base, J shed 2 bases, and the junction held 28 bases outside the gene matches. This CDR3 has 22 residues. The CDR3 region has the DNA TGCAGCGTTGAAGTAACAGCCCTGGAGCGAGGGTCTCTTAGCGGGGCGCCCTACGAGCAGTACTTC. This encodes CSVEVTALERGSLSGAPYEQYF.

The chain couples TRBV7-9 to TRBJ2-5, with unresolved D. The CDR3 has 13 residues. The ends were cut back, 0 bases at V and 2 bases at J, with 4 bases in the middle. Per germline, CDR1 SEHNR and CDR2 FQNEAQ (reference sequence). The DNA of the CDR3 is TGTGCCAGCAGCTTAGCTATTCAAGAGACCCAGTACTTC. Protein product: CASSLAIQETQYF.

Here the CDR3 DNA reads TGCGCCAGCAGCTTAACGGGACAAGACGGCAATGAGCAGTTCTTC. It is translated as CASSLTGQDGNEQFF. The chain uses TRBV5-1 and TRBJ2-1; a possible D gene is TRBD1 (6 bases). The CDR3 totals 15 residues. Germline V gives CDR1 SGHRS, CDR2 YFSETQ. V lost 2 bases, J lost 6 bases, and 15 bases lay in between.

J is TRBJ1-5 and V is TRBV15, with 10 positions matching TRBD1. Germline V gives CDR1 LNHNV, CDR2 YYDKDF (reference sequence). V lost 9 bases to trimming and J lost 0 bases; unmatched junction nucleotides: 5. The CDR3 sequence is 15 residues long. CDR3 loop: CATRQGAISNQPQHF. The CDR3 nucleotides are TGTGCCACGAGACAGGGGGCGATTAGCAATCAGCCCCAGCATTTT.

CDR3 amino acids: CASQGRGGGSEAFF. The CDR3 bases are TGTGCCAGTCAGGGACGGGGTGGGGGATCTGAAGCTTTCTTT. The chain carries TRBV2 and TRBJ1-1; D is possibly TRBD1 (5 bases). The CDR3 covers 14 residues. V lost 9 bases to trimming and J lost 6 bases, with 20 bases between them. CDR1 and CDR2 (germline): SNHLY, FYNNEI.

The chain uses TRBV27 and TRBJ2-1; D possibly corresponds to TRBD1 (5 bases). V was cut by 5 bases and J by 3 bases, with 11 bases left in between. Looked up from germline, CDR1 is MNHEY and CDR2 is SMNVEV (reference sequence). CDR3 size: 14 residues. In nucleotides, the CDR3 is TGTGCCAGCAGTCCGCAAGACAGCTACAATGAGCAGTTCTTC. Protein sequence: CASSPQDSYNEQFF.

V usage is TRBV6-6 and J usage is TRBJ2-3; D might be TRBD1 (5 bases). The CDR3 sequence is 14 residues long. V lost 2 bases, J lost 4 bases, and 10 bases lay in between. Germline CDR1 reads MNHNY; CDR2 reads SVGAGI (reference sequence). CDR3 coding DNA: TGTGCCAGCAGTTACCAGGGTATCGCAGATACGCAGTATTTT. This gives the protein CASSYQGIADTQYF.

The chain recombines TRBV27 with TRBJ2-7, with 7 nucleotides matching TRBD1. The germline V gene encodes CDR1 MNHEY and CDR2 SMNVEV (reference sequence). Trimming cost V 4 bases and J 3 bases; bases outside gene matches: 9. This CDR3 has 15 amino acids. CDR3 sequence reads: CASSSLQGKFYEQYF. The CDR3, as DNA: TGTGCCAGCAGTTCCCTACAGGGGAAGTTCTACGAGCAGTACTTC.

J is TRBJ2-3 and V is TRBV7-3; a weak D match, TRBD2 (5 bases). CDR1 SGHTA and CDR2 FQGTGA come from the germline V gene. V shed 4 bases and J shed 4 bases, with 12 bases lying between them. This CDR3 is built from 14 residues. CDR3: CASSYSPGSDTQYF. As DNA, the CDR3 is TGTGCCAGCAGCTACTCTCCGGGGTCAGATACGCAGTATTTT. The whole variable domain, remainder taken from reference TRBV7-3 and TRBJ2-3, is GAGVSQTPSNKVTEKGKYVELRCDPISGHTALYWYRQSLGQGPEFLIYFQGTGAADDSGLPNDRFFAVRPEGSVSTLKIQRTERGDSAVYLCASSYSPGSDTQYFGPGTRLTVL.

The chain links TRBV29-1 to TRBJ1-2; 7 bases are a match to TRBD1. V trimming: 5 bases; J trimming: 7 bases; junction bases outside the gene matches: 13. The germline V gene encodes CDR1 SQVTM and CDR2 ANQGSEA. The CDR3 contains 14 residues. This CDR3 is CSVSEDRAKGGYTF. As DNA, the CDR3 is TGCAGCGTTTCTGAAGACAGGGCCAAGGGTGGCTACACCTTC.

This chain uses TRBV7-8 with TRBJ1-1; no firm D call. Germline CDR1 is SGHVS and CDR2 is FQNEAQ. The CDR3 length is 16 residues. The germline V and J ends were trimmed by 5 bases and 0 bases, with 16 bases remaining between them. In DNA form, the CDR3 reads TGTGCCAGCAGCAGAAATATAGACCCTATGAACACTGAAGCTTTCTTT. This codes for CASSRNIDPMNTEAFF.

A single count supports this clone. The rearrangement links TRBV5-1 to TRBJ2-1; 10 bases fit TRBD2. Germline CDR1 and CDR2: SGHRS and YFSETQ. J gave up 7 bases and V 4 bases, and 5 bases lay outside the gene matches. CDR3 size: 14 residues. The CDR3 here is CASSTSGIANEQFF. The CDR3 bases are TGCGCCAGCAGCACTAGCGGGATAGCGAATGAGCAGTTCTTC.

This clone was seen more than once but under ten times. The identical CDR3 is also encoded by other nucleotide sequences in the sample. The chain recombines TRBV19 with TRBJ2-7, with TRBD1 identical over 8 bases. CDR1 is LNHDA, CDR2 SQIVND, per germline (reference sequence). The CDR3 is 14 amino acids. V gave up 3 bases and J gave up 2 bases; unmatched junction bases: 3. CDR3 amino acids: CASSIRDRPYEQYF. In DNA form, the CDR3 reads TGTGCCAGTAGTATCCGGGACAGGCCCTACGAGCAGTACTTC.

The chain couples TRBV5-1 to TRBJ2-3; 11 nucleotides match TRBD2. CDR1 is SGHRS and CDR2 is YFSETQ in the germline V gene. This CDR3 is 17 amino acids long. V lost 0 bases to trimming and J lost 1 base; unmatched junction nucleotides: 4. The CDR3 region is CASSLAELAGGTDTQYF. DNA of the CDR3: TGCGCCAGCAGCTTGGCCGAACTAGCGGGAGGCACAGATACGCAGTATTTT.

In its sample, this clone was seen a few times. The chain carries TRBV4-1 and TRBJ1-4; TRBD1 matches 8 bases. V lost 3 bases to trimming and J lost 5 bases; unmatched junction nucleotides: 5. The CDR3 loop spans 15 amino acids. Germline V gives CDR1 MGHRA, CDR2 YSYEKL. CDR3 residues: CASSHPGQANEKLFF. The CDR3 bases are TGCGCCAGCAGCCATCCGGGACAGGCGAATGAAAAACTGTTTTTT.

This clone was counted once. The chain links TRBV18 to TRBJ2-1; D is ambiguous. Deletions cut 1 base from V and 6 bases from J, with 4 bases between. Germline loops: CDR1 KGHSH, CDR2 LQKENI. This CDR3 is built from 12 residues. The CDR3 nucleotides read TGTGCCAGCTCACCACGTCCCAATGAGCAGTTCTTC. Translated: CASSPRPNEQFF.

The V call is TRBV9, the J call TRBJ2-1; no definite D call. This CDR3 spans 16 amino acids. V gave up 0 bases and J gave up 4 bases, with 14 bases separating them. Germline V CDR1 and CDR2: SGDLS, YYNGEE. For the CDR3, the DNA is TGTGCCAGCAGCGTAGGAGGCCCCCTGGGGTACAATGAGCAGTTCTTC. This sequence encodes CASSVGGPLGYNEQFF.

The rearrangement uses TRBV7-9 and TRBJ2-3, with TRBD2 as a possible D gene (6 bases). CDR3 size: 16 residues. Germline CDR1 and CDR2: SEHNR and FQNEAQ (reference sequence). Deletions cut 4 bases from V and 5 bases from J, with 19 bases between. The CDR3 DNA reads TGTGCCAGCAGCTCCGGTAGCACCCGGGGAGGAGATACGCAGTATTTT. This gives the protein CASSSGSTRGGDTQYF. The complete variable domain, with remaining parts taken from reference TRBV7-9 and TRBJ2-3, reads DTGVSQNPRHKITKRGQNVTFRCDPISEHNRLYWYRQTLGQGPEFLTYFQNEAQLEKSRLLSDRFSAERPKGSFSTLEIQRTEQGDSAMYLCASSSGSTRGGDTQYFGPGTRLTVL.

The rearrangement uses TRBV2 and TRBJ2-3; 10 bases map to TRBD1. The V and J ends lost 0 bases and 6 bases, in that order; junction bases with no gene match: 9. This CDR3 has 17 amino acids. CDR1 and CDR2 (germline): SNHLY, FYNNEI. The CDR3: CASSEARGTGARDTQYF. CDR3 sequence (DNA): TGTGCCAGCAGTGAAGCGCGTGGGACAGGGGCTAGGGATACGCAGTATTTT.

This clone was detected only a few times. The rearrangement uses TRBV4-3 and TRBJ1-3; D uncertain. V was shortened by 0 bases and J by 6 bases, with 6 bases between the two germline ends. Per germline, CDR1 LGHNA and CDR2 YSLEER. The CDR3 has 13 residues. The CDR3 spells CASSQDLINTIYF. The DNA of the CDR3 is TGCGCCAGCAGCCAAGATCTAATAAACACCATATATTTT.

This chain uses TRBV7-2 with TRBJ2-5, with D possibly being TRBD2 (6 bases). The CDR3 runs to 16 residues. The V gene lost 4 bases and the J gene lost 5 bases, with 20 bases spanning the gap. Germline V gene lookup returns CDR1 SGHTA and CDR2 FQGNSA. The chain's CDR3 is CASSSTGTPVGETQYF. The CDR3 coding sequence is TGTGCCAGCAGCTCCACCGGGACTCCGGTTGGGGAGACCCAGTACTTC.

This clone was observed a few times. This chain connects TRBV7-3 to TRBJ2-7; 12 nucleotides agree with TRBD1. With V trimmed by 4 bases and J by 6 bases, 4 bases remained unmatched. The CDR3 sequence is 14 residues long. Germline V gene data show CDR1 as SGHTA and CDR2 as FQGTGA. The CDR3 sequence is CASSSGTGGSEQYF. CDR3 DNA: TGTGCCAGCAGCTCCGGGACAGGGGGCTCCGAGCAGTACTTC. Using reference TRBV7-3 and TRBJ2-7 for the parts outside the CDR3, the full variable domain is GAGVSQTPSNKVTEKGKYVELRCDPISGHTALYWYRQSLGQGPEFLIYFQGTGAADDSGLPNDRFFAVRPEGSVSTLKIQRTERGDSAVYLCASSSGTGGSEQYFGPGTRLTVT.